Below, 18 T cell receptor beta chains from the same sample are listed, as sequenced in a study of blood T cell repertoires in COVID-19. Profiling relied on immunoSEQ multiplex PCR, and the TCRdb table lists in-frame clones only, not all of them. The sample lists fewer than 200,000 clones; 80% to 90% were seen once. Sequenced input: PBMCs or T cells enriched from blood (not recorded which). The receptor source for this set is a woman between 45 and 65 years old in a cohort exposed to, infected with or recovered from COVID-19 (not recorded which).

V and J are TRBV6-6 and TRBJ2-3, with TRBD2 matching over 11 bases. The CDR3 runs 15 residues. J was trimmed by 5 bases and V by 6 bases; bases with no gene match: 7. Germline V gene sequence: CDR1 MNHNY, CDR2 SVGAGI (reference sequence). CDR3 coding DNA: TGTGCCAGCAGGCCACTAGCGGGAGCCCTAGATACGCAGTATTTT. As protein: CASRPLAGALDTQYF.

CDR3 residues: CASSFKELGTEAFF. The CDR3 nucleotides read TGTGCCAGCAGCTTTAAGGAGTTGGGCACTGAAGCTTTCTTT. The chain has TRBV11-2 and TRBJ1-1; D remains ambiguous. Germline loops: CDR1 SGHAT, CDR2 FQNNGV. Trimming cost V 3 bases and J 4 bases, with 12 bases left between them. This CDR3 contains 14 residues.

V gene TRBV7-9 combines with J gene TRBJ1-1; the match to TRBD1 covers 8 bases. Trimming cost V 5 bases and J 7 bases; bases outside gene matches: 12. The CDR3 has 15 residues. Germline assignment: CDR1 SEHNR and CDR2 FQNEAQ (reference sequence). CDR3 residues: CASSKSGQGIIEAFF. CDR3 coding DNA: TGTGCCAGCAGCAAATCCGGACAGGGCATAATTGAAGCTTTCTTT.

V usage is TRBV7-8 and J usage is TRBJ2-2; D gene unclear. This CDR3 comprises 15 residues. V was clipped by 1 base and J by 1 base, with 7 bases between them. Germline V CDR1 and CDR2: SGHVS, FQNEAQ. The CDR3 loop is CASSLVALNTGELFF. The CDR3, as DNA: TGTGCCAGCAGCTTAGTAGCCCTGAACACCGGGGAGCTGTTTTTT. Drawing the rest from reference TRBV7-8 and TRBJ2-2, the complete variable domain is GAGVSQSPRYKVAKRGQDVALRCDPISGHVSLFWYQQALGQGPEFLTYFQNEAQLDKSGLPSDRFFAERPEGSVSTLKIQRTQQEDSAVYLCASSLVALNTGELFFGEGSRLTVL.

This chain uses TRBV7-3 with TRBJ2-3; 7 bases align to TRBD2. J gave up 6 bases and V 0 bases, and 3 bases lay outside the gene matches. This CDR3 is built from 14 residues. The germline V gene encodes CDR1 SGHTA and CDR2 FQGTGA. The CDR3 nucleotides read TGTGCCAGCAGCTTAACGGGAGGGATGGATACGCAGTATTTT. Its protein product is CASSLTGGMDTQYF. The whole variable domain, filled in from reference TRBV7-3 and TRBJ2-3, reads GAGVSQTPSNKVTEKGKYVELRCDPISGHTALYWYRQSLGQGPEFLIYFQGTGAADDSGLPNDRFFAVRPEGSVSTLKIQRTERGDSAVYLCASSLTGGMDTQYFGPGTRLTVL.

This clone was seen just once. The rearrangement links TRBV5-8 to TRBJ2-5; maybe TRBD2 (6 bases). The CDR3 runs 13 residues. Germline V gives CDR1 SGHTS, CDR2 YDEGEE. The V gene lost 2 bases and the J gene lost 2 bases, with 7 bases spanning the gap. The CDR3 sequence is CASSLGLQETQYF. CDR3 sequence (DNA): TGTGCCAGCAGCTTAGGACTACAAGAGACCCAGTACTTC. The variable domain in full, completed from reference TRBV5-8 and TRBJ2-5, reads EAGVTQSPTHLIKTRGQQATLRCSPISGHTSVYWYQQALGLGLQFLLWYDEGEERNRGNFPPRFSGRQFPNYSSELNVNALELEDSALYLCASSLGLQETQYFGPGTRLLVL.

This clone has a single count. This chain uses TRBV14 with TRBJ1-1; D might be TRBD1 (5 bases). V lost 3 bases and J lost 0, with 8 bases in between. The CDR3 runs 14 residues. CDR1 is SGHDN, CDR2 FVKESK, per germline. In nucleotides, the CDR3 is TGTGCCAGCAGCCAGCAGGGCGTGAACACTGAAGCTTTCTTT. Its protein is CASSQQGVNTEAFF.

The rearrangement links TRBV7-2 to TRBJ1-2, with TRBD1 identical over 8 bases. Germline V gene sequence: CDR1 SGHTA, CDR2 FQGNSA. The J segment lost 5 bases and the V segment lost 5 bases, leaving 7 bases of the junction unmatched. This CDR3 has 14 residues. CDR3 residues: CASSPDREGYGYTF. The CDR3 DNA reads TGTGCCAGCAGCCCGGACAGGGAGGGGTATGGCTACACCTTC.

The chain uses TRBV3-1 (or the pseudogene TRBV3-2) and TRBJ1-5; no firm D call. The germline V gene encodes CDR1 LGHDT and CDR2 YNNKEL (reference sequence). Trimming stripped 1 base from V and 2 bases from J, with 15 bases between. CDR3 length equals 17 residues. The DNA for the CDR3 is TGTGCCAGCAGCCAAGGTCGAAACCAGATGGGCAATCAGCCCCAGCATTTT. Translating it yields CASSQGRNQMGNQPQHF.

The chain is built from TRBV10-3 and TRBJ1-2; 7 bases match TRBD1. The junction had 7 bases not matched to a gene; V was cut back by 3 bases and J by 6 bases. This CDR3 has 14 amino acids. CDR1 and CDR2 from the germline V gene are ENHRY and SYGVKD. DNA of the CDR3: TGTGCCATCAGTGATGTCACAGGGGCGGATGGCTACACCTTC. Amino acid sequence: CAISDVTGADGYTF.

The V gene is TRBV6-5, the J gene TRBJ2-1, with D possibly TRBD1 on 5 matching bases. Germline CDR1 reads MNHEY; CDR2 reads SVGAGI. V gave up 2 bases and J gave up 0 bases, with 11 bases separating them. The CDR3 totals 16 residues. CDR3 protein: CASSYHGQSSYNEQFF. DNA for the CDR3: TGTGCCAGCAGTTACCACGGACAAAGCTCCTACAATGAGCAGTTCTTC.

This clone was seen a few times. The V and J genes are TRBV9 and TRBJ1-5; 9 bases map to TRBD1. CDR3 length equals 21 residues. Germline values: CDR1 SGDLS, CDR2 YYNGEE. J gave up 0 bases and V 4 bases, and 20 bases lay outside the gene matches. The DNA of the CDR3 is TGTGCCAGCAGCCCAAGCCATTGCAGGACAGGGGCGCCATATAGCAATCAGCCCCAGCATTTT. Its translation is CASSPSHCRTGAPYSNQPQHF.

The CDR3 protein is CASGRRMNTEAFF. DNA of the CDR3: TGTGCCAGTGGTAGGCGGATGAACACTGAAGCTTTCTTT. The chain joins TRBV19 to TRBJ1-1; D call uncertain. This CDR3 contains 13 residues. V was shortened by 8 bases and J by 0 bases, with 10 bases between the two germline ends. Germline CDR1 LNHDA, CDR2 SQIVND (reference sequence).

The chain couples TRBV6-5 to TRBJ1-1, with unresolved D. The V gene lost 10 bases and the J gene lost 1 base, with 16 bases spanning the gap. Germline lookup yields CDR1 MNHEY and CDR2 SVGAGI. The CDR3 consists of 14 residues. The CDR3 nucleotides are TGTGCCACCTTGGGCGGGTCTACGAACACTGAAGCTTTCTTT. Its protein is CATLGGSTNTEAFF.

This chain connects TRBV7-8 to TRBJ2-2; D possibly corresponds to TRBD2 (6 bases). V was trimmed by 3 bases and J by 5 bases, leaving 10 bases between them. This CDR3 has 14 residues. Germline V gene lookup returns CDR1 SGHVS and CDR2 FQNEAQ. CDR3: CASSLKLATGELFF. CDR3 coding DNA: TGTGCCAGCAGCTTGAAACTAGCAACCGGGGAGCTGTTTTTT.

This clone came up once. This chain uses TRBV11-2 with TRBJ1-1; D is possibly TRBD1 (5 bases). Germline V gives CDR1 SGHAT, CDR2 FQNNGV. The germline V and J ends were trimmed by 1 base and 7 bases, with 10 bases remaining between them. The CDR3 has 13 amino acids. In nucleotides, the CDR3 is TGTGCCAGCAGCTTAGCAGGGCTCGGTGAAGCTTTCTTT. It translates to CASSLAGLGEAFF. Looking up the rest from reference TRBV11-2 and TRBJ1-1 gives the full variable domain: EAGVAQSPRYKIIEKRQSVAFWCNPISGHATLYWYQQILGQGPKLLIQFQNNGVVDDSQLPKDRFSAERLKGVDSTLKIQPAKLEDSAVYLCASSLAGLGEAFFGQGTRLTVV.

Comment on this clone: Distinct nucleotide sequences in the sample also encode this CDR3. CDR3 amino acids: CASSPGLAGGTYEQYF. The CDR3 bases are TGTGCCAGCTCACCGGGACTAGCGGGGGGGACTTACGAGCAGTACTTC. The chain couples TRBV18 to TRBJ2-7, with 16 positions matching TRBD2. V dropped 3 bases and J dropped 4; count of bases not matched to a gene: 3. This CDR3 contains 16 residues. Germline CDR1 reads KGHSH; CDR2 reads LQKENI.

This clone was detected only a few times. The chain couples TRBV28 to TRBJ2-2; D remains unclear. This CDR3 comprises 13 residues. In germline, CDR1 is MDHEN, CDR2 SYDVKM. The V end lost 6 bases, the J end lost 2 bases, and 7 bases lay between the germline ends. The CDR3 sequence: CASRTSNTGELFF. In nucleotides, the CDR3 is TGTGCCAGCAGAACAAGTAACACCGGGGAGCTGTTTTTT.